This TCR beta chain was observed in a study of CD8 T cells in Susac syndrome. Germline V lookup: CDR1 MGHRA, CDR2 YSYEKL. The germline V and J ends were trimmed by 3 bases and 5 bases, with 14 bases remaining between them. This CDR3 contains 15 residues. Random hexamers served to reverse transcribe roughly 0.45 to 1 ug RNA. With immunoSEQ multiplex PCR, TCR beta CDR3 was amplified across 54 Vbeta and 13 Jbeta. MiXCR, applied by TCRdb to the immunoSEQ multiplex PCR reads, yields one record per CDR3 protein. The sample records over 80,000 distinct CDR3 sequences, 85% to 95% being singletons. Controls were age- and sex-matched healthy donors.

Material: CD8+ T cells from PBMCs. The chain employs TRBV4-1 and TRBJ2-1, with a weak D call TRBD1 (6 bases). The receptor comes from a human donor in good health. CDR3 loop: CASSHAQGPHNEQFF. CDR3 sequence (DNA): TGCGCCAGCAGCCATGCACAGGGCCCCCACAATGAGCAGTTCTTC.